A single sample is the source of the 17 T cell receptor beta chains below, sequenced in a study of T cell responses to AZD1222 COVID-19 vaccine. Sequencing was performed with immunoSEQ multiplex PCR; in TCRdb, only in-frame clones are kept and a portion is missing. In the table there are about 110,000 clones, about nine tenths of which are singletons. This sample comprised peripheral blood, obtained on day 0 of MenACWY control vaccination. Receptor source: an adult in good health.

This rearrangement joins TRBV7-2 to TRBJ2-3; perhaps D is TRBD1 or TRBD2 (6 bases each). V shed 5 bases and J shed 4 bases, with 16 bases lying between them. From germline, CDR1 is SGHTA and CDR2 FQGNSA. This CDR3 is 15 amino acids long. For the CDR3, the DNA is TGTGCCAGCAGCCAACAGGGAGGAGGGGCAGATACGCAGTATTTT. It yields the protein CASSQQGGGADTQYF. Together with reference TRBV7-2 and TRBJ2-3, the CDR3 gives the full variable domain: GAGVSQSPSNKVTEKGKDVELRCDPISGHTALYWYRQSLGQGLEFLIYFQGNSAPDKSGLPSDRFSAERTGGSVSTLTIQRTQQEDSAVYLCASSQQGGGADTQYFGPGTRLTVL.

The chain combines TRBV10-1 with TRBJ2-1; 7 nucleotides agree with TRBD1. CDR3 length: 12 amino acids. The J segment lost 6 bases and the V segment lost 5 bases, leaving 1 base of the junction unmatched. CDR1 WNHNN and CDR2 SYGVQD come from the germline V gene (reference sequence). In DNA form, the CDR3 reads TGCGCCAGCAGTCAGGGGGTCAATGAGCAGTTCTTC. It encodes CASSQGVNEQFF.

The CDR3 is CAISEARDLGETQYF. The CDR3, as DNA: TGTGCCATCAGTGAGGCCCGGGACCTGGGGGAGACCCAGTACTTC. The chain couples TRBV10-3 to TRBJ2-5, with D possibly called TRBD1 or TRBD2 (5 bases each). Germline CDR1 is ENHRY and CDR2 is SYGVKD. Trimming removed 2 bases from V and 5 bases from J, with 15 bases in between. The CDR3 is made up of 15 amino acids.

This chain joins TRBV5-1 and TRBJ2-2; weak D call: TRBD1 (6 bases). V was trimmed by 7 bases and J by 2 bases, leaving 9 bases between them. The CDR3 has 13 amino acids. In germline, CDR1 is SGHRS, CDR2 YFSETQ. The CDR3 loop reads CASRDTNTGELFF. The CDR3, as DNA: TGCGCCAGCCGGGACACCAACACCGGGGAGCTGTTTTTT.

CDR3 protein: CASSPGGWRTEAFF. The CDR3 DNA follows: TGTGCCAGCAGCCCCGGGGGGTGGCGAACTGAAGCTTTCTTT. The rearrangement links TRBV7-2 to TRBJ1-1, with a possible D match to TRBD1 (5 bases). Germline assignment: CDR1 SGHTA and CDR2 FQGNSA. The CDR3 has 14 residues. Trimming left V 5 bases short and J 5 bases short, with 15 bases between.

V and J are TRBV19 and TRBJ1-4; 7 bases match TRBD1. Germline V gives CDR1 LNHDA, CDR2 SQIVND (reference sequence). Unmatched junction bases numbered 8, after V lost 6 bases and J lost 4 bases. This CDR3 comprises 15 residues. CDR3 region: CASRLPGQFNEKLFF. In DNA, the CDR3 is TGTGCCAGTAGACTACCGGGACAGTTTAATGAAAAACTGTTTTTT.

Comments on this clone: Distinct nucleotide sequences in the sample also encode this CDR3. The rearrangement joins TRBV4-3 to TRBJ1-2, with D perhaps TRBD1 (5 bases). V lost 0 bases and J lost 5, with 13 bases in between. Germline V lookup: CDR1 LGHNA, CDR2 YSLEER. The CDR3 has 15 residues. This chain's CDR3 is CASSQDRGRAYGYTF. CDR3 DNA: TGCGCCAGCAGCCAAGATCGGGGCAGGGCATATGGCTACACCTTC.

The J gene is TRBJ1-2, the V gene TRBV4-2; D is possibly TRBD1 (6 bases). The germline V gene encodes CDR1 LGHNA and CDR2 YNFKEQ. This CDR3 is 15 amino acids long. The V end was cut by 2 bases, the J end by 4 bases, with 14 bases between. Written as DNA, the CDR3 is TGTGCCAGCAGCCAAACCCCGGACAGCAGCTATGGCTACACCTTC. Residues: CASSQTPDSSYGYTF.

The rearrangement joins TRBV5-1 to TRBJ2-3; 9 nucleotides agree with TRBD1. Germline V gene sequence: CDR1 SGHRS, CDR2 YFSETQ. The CDR3 totals 15 residues. J was trimmed by 2 bases and V by 6 bases; bases with no gene match: 7. The chain's CDR3 is CASTVDRGNTDTQYF. Written as DNA, the CDR3 is TGCGCCAGCACCGTAGACAGGGGGAACACAGATACGCAGTATTTT.

For the CDR3, the DNA is TGTGCCAGCCGCGGGGGAATCTCTCTCTACGAGCAGTACTTC. Translation gives CASRGGISLYEQYF. The rearrangement uses TRBV6-5 and TRBJ2-7; 7 positions agree with TRBD2. Germline-derived CDR1 and CDR2 are MNHEY and SVGAGI. Trimming took 8 bases from V and 3 from J; bases not matched to a gene: 10. The CDR3 covers 14 residues.

The chain recombines TRBV2 with TRBJ2-2; unclear D gene. Germline-derived CDR1 and CDR2 are SNHLY and FYNNEI. CDR3 length: 12 residues. V lost 6 bases, J lost 5 bases, and 7 bases lay in between. CDR3 in DNA: TGTGCCAGCAGGCCGACGACCGGGGAGCTGTTTTTT. Amino acids: CASRPTTGELFF.

V and J are TRBV6-2 or TRBV6-3 and TRBJ2-7; D is possibly TRBD1 (6 bases). In germline, CDR1 is MNHEY, CDR2 SVGEGT. The CDR3 runs 14 residues. Trimming stripped 5 bases from V and 5 bases from J, with 16 bases between. The CDR3 bases are TGTGCCAGCAGTCTATGGCAGGGGCGCGACGAGCAGTACTTC. Residues: CASSLWQGRDEQYF.

V is TRBV3-1 (or the pseudogene TRBV3-2) and J is TRBJ2-3; 9 bases match TRBD1. Germline CDR1 reads LGHDT; CDR2 reads YNNKEL (reference sequence). V shed 3 bases and J 4 bases; nucleotides not matched to a gene: 2. The CDR3 has 14 residues. The CDR3 loop is CASSQGQGPDTQYF. The CDR3 nucleotides read TGTGCCAGCAGCCAGGGACAGGGCCCAGATACGCAGTATTTT.

This rearrangement joins TRBV7-2 to TRBJ1-1; D is unclear. Germline CDR1 SGHTA, CDR2 FQGNSA. CDR3 length: 15 residues. Trimming shortened V by 2 bases and J by 0 bases, and 10 bases separated the two germline ends. CDR3 amino acids: CASSLSARMNTEAFF. CDR3 DNA sequence: TGTGCCAGCAGCTTATCGGCACGCATGAACACTGAAGCTTTCTTT.

The V and J genes are TRBV7-9 and TRBJ2-6; TRBD1 agrees at 7 bases. The V segment lost 3 bases and the J segment 0 bases; nucleotides outside the gene matches: 8. CDR3 length: 18 residues. From germline, CDR1 is SEHNR and CDR2 FQNEAQ (reference sequence). This chain's CDR3 is CASSFPGQKASGANVLTF. Written as DNA, the CDR3 is TGTGCCAGCAGCTTCCCGGGACAGAAAGCCTCTGGGGCCAACGTCCTGACTTTC.

This chain joins TRBV10-3 and TRBJ2-1, with 11 bases that match TRBD2. CDR3 length: 16 residues. CDR1 ENHRY and CDR2 SYGVKD come from the germline V gene. V dropped 6 bases and J dropped 4; count of bases not matched to a gene: 8. This chain's CDR3 is CAIRDLGTSGYNEQFF. CDR3 sequence (DNA): TGTGCCATCAGGGATCTCGGGACTAGCGGTTACAATGAGCAGTTCTTC.

The J gene is TRBJ2-5, the V gene TRBV5-1; D is unclear. Germline CDR1 reads SGHRS; CDR2 reads YFSETQ. The CDR3 is 12 residues long. V was pared by 1 base and J by 0 bases, with 1 base between. CDR3 loop: CASSLNQETQYF. As DNA, the CDR3 is TGCGCCAGCAGCTTGAACCAAGAGACCCAGTACTTC.